This is a list of T cell receptor beta chains from one sample in a study of T cell changes during pregnancy in multiple sclerosis. Here immunoSEQ multiplex PCR was the method, and the copy in TCRdb shows in-frame clones only, minus some. The sample has about 59,000 clones; 90% to 95% are singletons. The specimen was CD8+ T cells from peripheral blood mononuclear cells, collected after pregnancy. Every receptor here comes from a female donor with multiple sclerosis, enrolled in a pregnancy study. Each CDR3 is given with its conserved first and last residue. Clone size appears in some rows only: once, few, many, or a class for an expanded clone.

v_call: TRBV9; clone_size: .; cdr3_aa: CASSVGGLAGNEQFF
v_call: TRBV19; clone_size: once; cdr3_aa: CASSTPTGTEQYF
v_call: TRBV6-6; clone_size: .; cdr3_aa: CASSYFPSNEKLFF
v_call: TRBV5-1; clone_size: .; cdr3_aa: CASSLDRMNTEAFF
v_call: TRBV28; clone_size: .; cdr3_aa: CASSQGLAGVSPDEQFF
v_call: TRBV27; clone_size: .; cdr3_aa: CASRSGLAGPRSTDTQYF
v_call: TRBV9; clone_size: .; cdr3_aa: CASSGGSEETQYF
v_call: TRBV11-2; clone_size: .; cdr3_aa: CASSYDLNNEQFF
v_call: TRBV9; clone_size: .; cdr3_aa: CASSVSLSYGYTF
v_call: TRBV4-1; clone_size: .; cdr3_aa: CASSQVRGGGTEAFF
v_call: TRBV12-2; clone_size: .; cdr3_aa: CASRWRTSVGEQFF
v_call: TRBV19; clone_size: .; cdr3_aa: CASSIVGDRAYPDTQYF
v_call: TRBV4-3; clone_size: .; cdr3_aa: CASSQLRQGNENYGYTF
v_call: TRBV5-6; clone_size: .; cdr3_aa: CASSLIGQGGGYTF
v_call: TRBV30; clone_size: .; cdr3_aa: CAFSSGITDTQYF
v_call: TRBV27; clone_size: .; cdr3_aa: CASSLNRGSYGYTF
v_call: TRBV29-1; clone_size: .; cdr3_aa: CSAVPGQGAPGELFF
v_call: TRBV7-9; clone_size: .; cdr3_aa: CASSLGQAFSGNTIYF
v_call: TRBV27; clone_size: .; cdr3_aa: CASSSGLLYNEQFF
v_call: TRBV9; clone_size: .; cdr3_aa: CASSVTGSSYEQYF
v_call: TRBV7-3; clone_size: .; cdr3_aa: CASSPNPPPYEQYF
v_call: TRBV4-1; clone_size: .; cdr3_aa: CASSQGPSGSYEQFF
v_call: TRBV9; clone_size: once; cdr3_aa: CASSVRGDYRSEQYF
v_call: TRBV15; clone_size: .; cdr3_aa: CATKIFGQPVGYTF
v_call: TRBV27; clone_size: .; cdr3_aa: CASSFGLDQPQHF
v_call: TRBV13; clone_size: .; cdr3_aa: CASSLGRRTSGFTDTQYF
v_call: TRBV6-4; clone_size: .; cdr3_aa: CASSLSGSSAGELFF
v_call: TRBV19; clone_size: .; cdr3_aa: CASSIYLAGGPNEQFF
v_call: TRBV5-1; clone_size: once; cdr3_aa: CASSLGLAASYNEQFF
v_call: TRBV7-9; clone_size: .; cdr3_aa: CASSPGSGTRYEQYF
v_call: TRBV5-1; clone_size: .; cdr3_aa: CASSLELTSGRTDTQYF
v_call: TRBV10-3; clone_size: .; cdr3_aa: CAISDPGHSNQPQHF
v_call: TRBV29-1; clone_size: .; cdr3_aa: CSVLGSSYEQYF
v_call: TRBV25-1; clone_size: .; cdr3_aa: CASSENRERFELFF
v_call: TRBV27; clone_size: .; cdr3_aa: CASSPIEGQGSGGYTF